The sequence of this T cell receptor beta chain was determined in a study of CD8+CD57+ T cells in acquired aplastic anemia. In the study overall: The DNA of sorted CD4+ and CD8+ cells averaged roughly 3.2 ug. Points from the study as a whole: Sharing between patients and controls was observed for twenty-nine CD8+ CDR3 sequences.

Genomic DNA served as template for TCR beta VDJ and CDR3 profiling. TCRdb called the reads again in MiXCR, with one record for every CDR3 protein. The data show about 98,000 distinct CDR3 sequences, about 67% seen once. A remark on this clonotype: Antigen specificity is unknown.

Before being chosen for sequencing, patients had shown CD8+CD57+ cell expansion by flow cytometry. There was no therapy given to any patient before the blood sampling took place. Trimming stripped 3 bases from V and 5 bases from J, with 14 bases between. Per the germline V gene, CDR1 is DFQATT and CDR2 is SNEGSKA (reference sequence). The CDR3 contains 14 residues. The sequenced sample consisted of sorted CD4+, CD8+, or CD8+CD57+ T cells (not recorded which) from PBMCs. This chain joins TRBV20-1 and TRBJ2-1; possibly TRBD2 for D (6 bases). The TCR was taken from a human donor with aplastic anemia. CDR3 residues: CSASGGKGNNEQFF. The CDR3 bases are TGCAGTGCTAGCGGGGGAAAGGGGAACAATGAGCAGTTCTTC.